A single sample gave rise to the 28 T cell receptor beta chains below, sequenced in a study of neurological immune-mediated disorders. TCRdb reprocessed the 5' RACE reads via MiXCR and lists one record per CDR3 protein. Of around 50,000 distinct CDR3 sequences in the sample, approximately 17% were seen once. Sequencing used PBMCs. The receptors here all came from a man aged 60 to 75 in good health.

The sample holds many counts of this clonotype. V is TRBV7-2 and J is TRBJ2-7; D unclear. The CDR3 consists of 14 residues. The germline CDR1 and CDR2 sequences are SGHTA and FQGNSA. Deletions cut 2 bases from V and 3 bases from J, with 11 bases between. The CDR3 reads CASSLFGRNYEQYF. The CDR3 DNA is TGTGCCAGCAGCTTATTCGGGCGGAACTACGAGCAGTACTTC.

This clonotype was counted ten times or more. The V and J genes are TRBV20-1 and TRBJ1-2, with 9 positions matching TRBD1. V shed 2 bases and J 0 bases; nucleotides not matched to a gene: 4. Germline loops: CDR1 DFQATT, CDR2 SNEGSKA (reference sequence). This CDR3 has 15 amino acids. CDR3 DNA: TGCAGTGCTAGACCCGGGACAGGGCCTAACTATGGCTACACCTTC. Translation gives CSARPGTGPNYGYTF.

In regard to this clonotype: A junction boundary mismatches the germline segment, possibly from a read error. CDR3 DNA sequence: TGTGCCAGCAGCCTTGGGACTCCGGCAGAAGAAGCCTTCTTT. Amino acid sequence: CASSLGTPAEEAFF. V gene TRBV5-5 combines with J gene TRBJ1-1; D might be TRBD1 (5 bases). There are 14 residues in the CDR3. CDR1 is SGHKS and CDR2 is YYEKEE in the germline V gene (reference sequence).

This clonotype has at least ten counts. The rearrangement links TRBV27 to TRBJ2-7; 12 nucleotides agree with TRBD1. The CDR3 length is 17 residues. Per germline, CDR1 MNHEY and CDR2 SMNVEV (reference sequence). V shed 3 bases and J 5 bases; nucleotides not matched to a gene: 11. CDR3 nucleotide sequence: TGTGCCAGCAGTTTCGCCCATCCGGGACAGGGGGCCCACGAGCAGTACTTC. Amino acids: CASSFAHPGQGAHEQYF.

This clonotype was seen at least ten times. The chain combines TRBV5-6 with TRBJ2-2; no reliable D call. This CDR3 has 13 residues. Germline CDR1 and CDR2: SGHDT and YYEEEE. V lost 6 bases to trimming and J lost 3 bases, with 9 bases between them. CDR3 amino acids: CASTITDTGELFF. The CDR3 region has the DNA TGTGCCAGCACCATTACCGACACCGGGGAGCTGTTTTTT.

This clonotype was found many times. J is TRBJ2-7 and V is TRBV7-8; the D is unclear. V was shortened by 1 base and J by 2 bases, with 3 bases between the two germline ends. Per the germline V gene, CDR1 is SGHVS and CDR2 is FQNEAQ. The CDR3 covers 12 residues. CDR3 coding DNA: TGTGCCAGCAGCTTAGTACCCTACGAGCAGTACTTC. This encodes CASSLVPYEQYF.

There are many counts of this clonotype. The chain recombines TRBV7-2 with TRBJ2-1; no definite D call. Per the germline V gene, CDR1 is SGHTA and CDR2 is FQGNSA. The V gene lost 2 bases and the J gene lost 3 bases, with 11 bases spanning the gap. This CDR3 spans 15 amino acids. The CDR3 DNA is TGTGCCAGCAGCTTACCCCCCGAACTCTACAATGAGCAGTTCTTC. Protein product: CASSLPPELYNEQFF.

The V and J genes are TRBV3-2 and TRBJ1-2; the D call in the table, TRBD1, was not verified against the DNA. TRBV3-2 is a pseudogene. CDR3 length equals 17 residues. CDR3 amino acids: CASSPRRGKGLLYGYTF. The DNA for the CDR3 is TGTGCCAGCAGCCCGCGACGTGGGAAGGGGCTCCTCTATGGCTACACCTTC.

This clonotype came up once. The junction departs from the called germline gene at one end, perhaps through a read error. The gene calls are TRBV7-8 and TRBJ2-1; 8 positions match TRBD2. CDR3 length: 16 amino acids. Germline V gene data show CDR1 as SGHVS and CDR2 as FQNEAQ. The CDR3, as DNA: TGTGCCATCAGCCCAGATCTGACGGGAGGGCTAGGTGAGCAGTTCTTC. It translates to CAISPDLTGGLGEQFF. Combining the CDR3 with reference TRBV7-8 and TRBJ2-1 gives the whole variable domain GAGVSQSPRYKVAKRGQDVALRCDPISGHVSLFWYQQALGQGPEFLTYFQNEAQLDKSGLPSDRFFAERPEGSVSTLKIQRTQQEDSAVYLCAISPDLTGGLGEQFFGPGTRLTVL.

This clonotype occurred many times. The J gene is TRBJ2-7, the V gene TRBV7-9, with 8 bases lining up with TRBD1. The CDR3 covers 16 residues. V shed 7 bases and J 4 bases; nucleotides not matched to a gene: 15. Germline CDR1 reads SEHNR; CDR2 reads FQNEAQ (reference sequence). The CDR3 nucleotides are TGTGCCAGCACCACAAACCGGGACAGGCTCCTTTACGAGCAGTACTTC. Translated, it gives CASTTNRDRLLYEQYF.

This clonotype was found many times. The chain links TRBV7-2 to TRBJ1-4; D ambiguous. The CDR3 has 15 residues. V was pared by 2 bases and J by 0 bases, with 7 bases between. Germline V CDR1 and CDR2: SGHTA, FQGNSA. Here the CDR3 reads CASSLRTTTNEKLFF. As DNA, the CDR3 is TGTGCCAGCAGCTTAAGAACAACAACTAATGAAAAACTGTTTTTT.

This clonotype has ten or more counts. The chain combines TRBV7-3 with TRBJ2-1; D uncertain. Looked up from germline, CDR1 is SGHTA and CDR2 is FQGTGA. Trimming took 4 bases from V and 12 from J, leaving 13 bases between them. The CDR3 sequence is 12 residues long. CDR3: CASSSPRTPQFF. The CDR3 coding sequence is TGTGCCAGCAGCTCCCCCCGGACCCCGCAGTTCTTC.

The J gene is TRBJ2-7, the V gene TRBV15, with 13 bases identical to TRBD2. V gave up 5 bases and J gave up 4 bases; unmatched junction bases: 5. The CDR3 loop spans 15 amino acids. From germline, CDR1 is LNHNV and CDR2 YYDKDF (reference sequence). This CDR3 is CATSARTSGSYEQYF. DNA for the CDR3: TGTGCCACCAGCGCTCGGACTAGCGGGAGTTACGAGCAGTACTTC.

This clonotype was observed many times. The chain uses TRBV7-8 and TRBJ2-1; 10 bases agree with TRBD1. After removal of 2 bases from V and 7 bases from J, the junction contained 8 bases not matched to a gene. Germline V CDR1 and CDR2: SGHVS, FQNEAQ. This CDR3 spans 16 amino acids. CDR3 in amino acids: CASSLPRDRGNNEQFF. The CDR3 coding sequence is TGTGCCAGCAGCTTACCCCGGGACAGGGGAAATAATGAGCAGTTCTTC.

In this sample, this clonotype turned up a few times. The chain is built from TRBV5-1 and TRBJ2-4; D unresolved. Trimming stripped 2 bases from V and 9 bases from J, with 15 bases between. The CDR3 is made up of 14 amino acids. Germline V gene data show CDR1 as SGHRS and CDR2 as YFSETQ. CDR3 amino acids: CASSFSVGGTIQYF. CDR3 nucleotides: TGCGCCAGCAGCTTTTCGGTTGGCGGTACCATTCAGTACTTC.

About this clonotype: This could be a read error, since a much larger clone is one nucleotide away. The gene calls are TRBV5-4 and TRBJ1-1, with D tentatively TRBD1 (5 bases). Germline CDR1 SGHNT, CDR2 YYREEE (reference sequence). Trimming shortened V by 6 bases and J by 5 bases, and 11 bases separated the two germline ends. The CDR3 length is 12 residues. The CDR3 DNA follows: TGTGCCAGCATCTTAGGGGAAACTGAAGCTTTCTTT. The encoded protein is CASILGETEAFF.

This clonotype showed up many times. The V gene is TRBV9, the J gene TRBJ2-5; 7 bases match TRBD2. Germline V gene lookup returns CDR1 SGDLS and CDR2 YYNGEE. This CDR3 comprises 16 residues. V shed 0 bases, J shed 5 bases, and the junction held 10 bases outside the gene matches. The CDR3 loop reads CASSVGKRGREETQYF. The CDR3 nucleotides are TGTGCCAGCAGCGTAGGCAAGAGAGGGAGGGAGGAGACCCAGTACTTC.

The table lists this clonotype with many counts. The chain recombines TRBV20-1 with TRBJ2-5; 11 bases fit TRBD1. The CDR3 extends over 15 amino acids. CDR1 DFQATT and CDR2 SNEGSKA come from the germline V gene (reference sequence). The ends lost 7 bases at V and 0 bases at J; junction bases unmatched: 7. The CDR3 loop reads CSVSGGQGDQETQYF. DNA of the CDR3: TGCAGTGTTTCTGGGGGACAGGGGGACCAAGAGACCCAGTACTTC.

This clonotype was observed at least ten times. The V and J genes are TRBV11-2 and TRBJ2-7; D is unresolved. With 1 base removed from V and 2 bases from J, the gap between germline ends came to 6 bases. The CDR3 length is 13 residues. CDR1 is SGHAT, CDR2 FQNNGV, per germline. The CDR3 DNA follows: TGTGCCAGCAGCTTAGTATTCACCTACGAGCAGTACTTC. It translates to CASSLVFTYEQYF.

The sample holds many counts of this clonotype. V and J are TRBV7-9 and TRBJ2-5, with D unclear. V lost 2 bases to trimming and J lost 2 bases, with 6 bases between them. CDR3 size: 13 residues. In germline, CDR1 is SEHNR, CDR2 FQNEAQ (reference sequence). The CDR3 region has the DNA TGTGCCAGCAGCTTAATGGGGCAAGAGACCCAGTACTTC. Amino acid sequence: CASSLMGQETQYF.

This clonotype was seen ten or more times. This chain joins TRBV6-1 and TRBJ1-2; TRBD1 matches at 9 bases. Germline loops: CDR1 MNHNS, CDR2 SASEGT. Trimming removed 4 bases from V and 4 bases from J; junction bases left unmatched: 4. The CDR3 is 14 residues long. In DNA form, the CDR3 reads TGTGCCAGCAGTGGGGACAGGGTGGGCTATGGCTACACCTTC. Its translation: CASSGDRVGYGYTF.

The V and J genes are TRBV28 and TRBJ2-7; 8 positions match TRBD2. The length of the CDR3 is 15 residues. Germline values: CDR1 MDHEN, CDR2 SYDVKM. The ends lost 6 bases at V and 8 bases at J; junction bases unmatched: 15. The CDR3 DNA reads TGTGCCAGCAGGCTCGGAGGGGCGGGAGGAGTCAAGCAGTACTTC. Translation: CASRLGGAGGVKQYF.

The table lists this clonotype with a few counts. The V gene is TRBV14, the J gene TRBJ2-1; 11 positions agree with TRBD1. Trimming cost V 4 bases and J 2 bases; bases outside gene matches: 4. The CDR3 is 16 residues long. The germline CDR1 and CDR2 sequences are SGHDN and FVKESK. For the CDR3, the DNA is TGTGCCAGCAGCCCAGGGACAGGGGGAGCCTACAATGAGCAGTTCTTC. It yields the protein CASSPGTGGAYNEQFF.

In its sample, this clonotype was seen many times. The CDR3 here is CASSLPDQPQHF. In DNA, the CDR3 is TGTGCCAGCAGCTTACCCGATCAGCCCCAGCATTTT. The chain joins TRBV7-2 to TRBJ1-5; D is undetermined. V gave up 2 bases and J gave up 5 bases, with 4 bases separating them. The CDR3 totals 12 residues. The germline gives CDR1 SGHTA, CDR2 FQGNSA.

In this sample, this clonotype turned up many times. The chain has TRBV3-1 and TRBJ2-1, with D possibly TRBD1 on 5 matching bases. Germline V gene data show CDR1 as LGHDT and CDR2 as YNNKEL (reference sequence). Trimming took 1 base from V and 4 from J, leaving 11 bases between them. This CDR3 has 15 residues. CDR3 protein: CASSQGRVGYNEQFF. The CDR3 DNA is TGTGCCAGCAGCCAAGGCAGGGTGGGTTACAATGAGCAGTTCTTC.

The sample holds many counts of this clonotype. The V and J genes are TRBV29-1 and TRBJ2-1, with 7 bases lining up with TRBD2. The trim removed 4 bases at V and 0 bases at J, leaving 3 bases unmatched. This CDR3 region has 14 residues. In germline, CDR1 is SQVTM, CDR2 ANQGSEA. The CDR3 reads CSVVGGSSYNEQFF. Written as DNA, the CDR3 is TGCAGCGTTGTTGGCGGGAGCTCCTACAATGAGCAGTTCTTC.

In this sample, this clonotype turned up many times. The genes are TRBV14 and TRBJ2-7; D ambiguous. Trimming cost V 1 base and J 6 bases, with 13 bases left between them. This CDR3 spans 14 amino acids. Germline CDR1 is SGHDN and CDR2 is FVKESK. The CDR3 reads CASSQARGSSEQYF. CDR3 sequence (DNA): TGTGCCAGCAGCCAAGCCAGAGGATCGTCCGAGCAGTACTTC.

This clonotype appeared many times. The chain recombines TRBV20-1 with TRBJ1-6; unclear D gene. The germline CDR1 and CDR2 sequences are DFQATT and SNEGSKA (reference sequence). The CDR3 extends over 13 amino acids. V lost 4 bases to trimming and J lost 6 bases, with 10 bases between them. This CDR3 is CSATGQSNSPLHF. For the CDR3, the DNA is TGCAGTGCTACGGGTCAGAGTAATTCACCCCTCCACTTT.